This TCR beta chain was recorded in a study of T cell clonotyping in hematopoietic cell transplantation. Study-wide results and caveats: Few recipient clonotypes overlapped donors; over 95% were de novo at given depth. Pathologically expanded recipient clonotypes increased progressively from day 30 to day 180 as diversity fell.

Profiling relied on immunoSEQ multiplex PCR, and the TCRdb table lists in-frame clones only, not all of them. The table records 6,000 or so clones, 78% of them present only once. The CDR3 spans 14 residues. Trimming cost V 7 bases and J 2 bases, with 14 bases left between them. Per germline, CDR1 SNHLY and CDR2 FYNNEI. A word on this clone: Its matching antigen is unknown.

Samples: about 28 days before transplant, then days 30, 100 and 180 after. The chain employs TRBV2 and TRBJ1-2; D is undetermined. The sequence was collected from a male patient aged 70 to 85 who had an allogeneic stem cell transplant from an unrelated donor, so T cells may come from the graft donor. Some clones in this sample may be carry-over from other donors' samples. Specimen: peripheral blood mononuclear cells, collected 180 days after allogeneic stem cell transplant. The CDR3 DNA reads TGTGCCAGCACCTTTCGCGCACAGAACTATGGCTACACCTTC. Amino acids: CASTFRAQNYGYTF.